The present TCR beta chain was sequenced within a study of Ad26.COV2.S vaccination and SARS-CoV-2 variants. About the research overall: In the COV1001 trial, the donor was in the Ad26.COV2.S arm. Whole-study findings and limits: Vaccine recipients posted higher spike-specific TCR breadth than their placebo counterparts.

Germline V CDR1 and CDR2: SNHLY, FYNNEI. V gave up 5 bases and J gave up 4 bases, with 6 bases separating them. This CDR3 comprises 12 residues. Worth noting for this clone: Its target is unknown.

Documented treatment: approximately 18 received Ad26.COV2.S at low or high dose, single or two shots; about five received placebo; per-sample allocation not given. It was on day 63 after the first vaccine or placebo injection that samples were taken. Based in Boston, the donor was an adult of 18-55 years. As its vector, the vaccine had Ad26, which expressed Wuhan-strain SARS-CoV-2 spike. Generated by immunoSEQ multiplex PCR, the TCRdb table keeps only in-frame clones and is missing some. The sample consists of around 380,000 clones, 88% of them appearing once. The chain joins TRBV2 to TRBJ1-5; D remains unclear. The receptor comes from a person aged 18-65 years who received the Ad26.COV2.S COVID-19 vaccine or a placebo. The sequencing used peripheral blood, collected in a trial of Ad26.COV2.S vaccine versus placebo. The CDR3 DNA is TGTGCCAGCAGTACCGATAATCAGCCCCAGCATTTT. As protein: CASSTDNQPQHF.